This TCR beta chain was recorded in a study of blood T cell repertoires in COVID-19. As originally analysed: Estimates of nucleated cell counts were drawn from the amplification of reference gene primers. Sequencing was performed with immunoSEQ multiplex PCR; in TCRdb, only in-frame clones are kept and a portion is missing. The DNA was the basis for D and trimming; V, J and clone size are from that table. The table lists 81,000 or so clones, about nine tenths of them singletons. Trimming took 6 bases from V and 4 from J, leaving 18 bases between them. The germline CDR1 and CDR2 sequences are LNHDA and SQIVND (reference sequence). The CDR3 contains 15 residues.

The source is a man between 65 and 79 years old with active or convalescent COVID-19. Material for sequencing was peripheral blood. V and J are TRBV19 and TRBJ1-1, with a possible D match to TRBD1 (5 bases). The CDR3 bases are TGTGCCAGTAGCCTATATTCCAGGGTCATCACTGAAGCTTTCTTT. It codes for CASSLYSRVITEAFF.